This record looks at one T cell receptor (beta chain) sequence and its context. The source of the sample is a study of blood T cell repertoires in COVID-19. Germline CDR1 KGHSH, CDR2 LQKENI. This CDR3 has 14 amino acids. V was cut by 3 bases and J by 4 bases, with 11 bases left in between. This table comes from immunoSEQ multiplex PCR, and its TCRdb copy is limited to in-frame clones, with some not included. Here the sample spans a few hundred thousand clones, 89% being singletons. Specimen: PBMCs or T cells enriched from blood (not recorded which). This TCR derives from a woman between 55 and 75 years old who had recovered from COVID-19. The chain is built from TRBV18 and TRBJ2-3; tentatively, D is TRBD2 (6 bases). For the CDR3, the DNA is TGTGCCAGCTCACCCTCGCGGGGCGCAGATACGCAGTATTTT. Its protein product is CASSPSRGADTQYF. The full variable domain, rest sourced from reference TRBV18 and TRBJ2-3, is NAGVMQNPRHLVRRRGQEARLRCSPMKGHSHVYWYRQLPEEGLKFMVYLQKENIIDESGMPKERFSAEFPKEGPSILRIQQVVRGDSAAYFCASSPSRGADTQYFGPGTRLTVL.